This T cell receptor beta chain stems from a study of T-cell memory formation after mild COVID-19 (dated by TCRdb to the early 2020s). Describing the broader study: TCR sequence clusters from the two donors were largely donor specific. The cohort comprised two young, previously healthy adult volunteers, one female and one male. Longitudinal TCRalpha and TCRbeta repertoire sequencing tracked T-cell clones expanding and contracting after mild COVID-19 in a couple of donors.

From its cysteine to its phenylalanine, the CDR3 spans 13 amino acids. Only the CDR3 region is kept as DNA, spanning 39 bases read in frame from base 1. At the junction V is shortened by 5 bases and J by 8 bases, with 15 bases in between. Ficoll-Paque density gradient centrifugation was used to isolate PBMCs. This clonotype was observed a few times. Its recognized antigen is unknown. No much larger clone is present one base from it, and per-base qualities are unavailable. Results and caveats for the whole study, not just this receptor: Clones contracting from day 15 to 85 had balanced CD4/CD8 phenotypes, while a second wave expanding from day 15 to 37 was biased towards CD4+. Contracting CD4+ clones were found mainly in CM and EM memory subsets, while CD8+ clones were enriched in EMRA. Some responding clones were found in pre-infection memory, which suggests that pre-existing cross-reactive memory T cells took part in the SARS-CoV-2 response. Whether the second-wave clones peaking on day 37 were SARS-CoV-2 specific was not confirmed. Only two mild cases were covered by the study, and larger cohorts that include severe cases with pre-infection samples were considered necessary.

The sequencing machine was an Illumina NovaSeq 6000. TCRalpha and TCRbeta cDNA libraries were built by 5'RACE with constant-segment primers, adding sample barcodes and unique molecular identifiers. RNA was extracted from every sample with Trizol reagent. Libraries were amplified in two PCR steps, with a second sample barcode and Illumina TruSeq adapters added in the second step. The libraries were sequenced on an Illumina NovaSeq using 2 x 150 bp paired-end reads. On the authors' methods: With migec v1.2.7, reads were demultiplexed and then collapsed into UMI-guided consensus sequences. Using mixcr v2.1.11, UMI consensuses were aligned to TRA and TRB V and J templates and then assembled into clonotypes. Expanded or contracted clonotypes were those called significant by both edgeR and NoisET, with noise models trained on biological replicates. For edgeR calls, the cutoffs were a false discovery rate-adjusted p below 0.01 and a log2 fold-change threshold of 1. PCA with hierarchical clustering of max-normalized trajectories of the 1000 most abundant clonotypes was used as exploratory dynamics analysis. Each responding clone was given a CD4 or CD8 phenotype based on the CD4+ and CD8+ repertoires, which had been sequenced separately. TCRdb reran the public reads through fastp at Q25 and MiXCR, keeping productive beta chains. Rows with a matching CDR3 protein are joined into one entry that keeps the most common DNA and genes. In this record, the V and J calls reflect TCRdb's handling and not the investigators' own analysis. The sample includes roughly 550,000 distinct CDR3 sequences, with approximately 20% observed a single time. The ten biggest clones cover 9.5% to 15% of the sample.

Recombination connected TRBV12-3 or TRBV12-4 to TRBJ1-2; TRBD1 could be the D gene, as 5 bases match. The material sequenced was PBMCs or a T cell subset sorted from them (not recorded which). The sequence came from an adult woman who had mild COVID-19 (a few samples of this study predate the infection). The sample titles of this study are shuffled in the database, so cell type and time point are left out; the donor was told from shared clones. The bases are TGTGCCAGCAGTCCCTCAGGGTTCGGGGGCTACACCTTC. Translated, this gives CASSPSGFGGYTF.